This note documents a single T cell receptor (beta chain) sequence. Its target is unknown. Sequencing of TCR beta was performed on blood CD8+ T cells and on blood CD4+ T cells. In the multiple sclerosis control group, patients were treatment-naive and had stable or active relapsing-remitting disease. CDR1 and CDR2 from the germline V gene are LGHNA and YNFKEQ. The trim removed 3 bases at V and 13 bases at J, leaving 14 bases unmatched. The CDR3 length is 15 residues. RNA totalling roughly 0.5 to 1 ug underwent reverse transcription with random hexamers. Coverage of TCR beta CDR3 amplification by immunoSEQ multiplex PCR extended to 54 Vbeta and 13 Jbeta. TCRdb processed the immunoSEQ multiplex PCR reads anew with MiXCR; each CDR3 protein has one entry. Of roughly 170,000 distinct CDR3 sequences in the sample, 90% to 95% were seen once. This sample was included in a study of CD8 T cells in Susac syndrome.

General study findings and limits: As the study acknowledged, the number of individuals in its TCR sequencing and HLA analysis was relatively small.

This TCR came from a human donor with multiple sclerosis. Material for sequencing was CD4+ T cells from PBMCs. The gene calls are TRBV4-2 and TRBJ2-4; 8 bases map to TRBD1. The CDR3 sequence: CASSHLASDRAVQYF. Written as DNA, the CDR3 is TGTGCCAGCAGCCACCTGGCCTCGGACAGGGCGGTACAGTACTTC.